Listed below are T cell receptor beta chains from one sample, sequenced in a study of T cell responses to AZD1222 COVID-19 vaccine. Produced via immunoSEQ multiplex PCR; TCRdb's table is partial and in-frame only. The repertoire holds tens of thousands of clones, more than 65% seen once, with 20% to 25% in the top ten. Sequencing used peripheral blood, obtained on day 0 of MenACWY control vaccination. All receptors come from an adult in good health. The CDR3 runs from the conserved cysteine through the conserved F or W. D genes are given only for firm matches. Size tells how often a clone was seen (once, few, many) or the class of an expanded clone, and some rows leave it out.

J: TRBJ1-2
D: .
size: .
V: TRBV3-1/TRBV3-2
DNA: TGTGCCAGCAGCCAGCTCAGGGTTGGCTACACCTTC
CDR3: CASSQLRVGYTF

J: TRBJ1-5
D: TRBD1
size: .
V: TRBV28
DNA: TGTGCCAGCAGGGGAGGGGGCGGCGGCGGCAATCAGCCCCAGCATTTT
CDR3: CASRGGGGGGNQPQHF

J: TRBJ2-2
D: .
size: .
V: TRBV3-1/TRBV3-2
DNA: TGTGCCAGCAGCCAAGTGGCGGCGTTTGAGCTGTTTTTT
CDR3: CASSQVAAFELFF

J: TRBJ2-7
D: TRBD2
size: .
V: TRBV2
DNA: TGTGCCAGCAGTCCGGGGGGGGCGGTACTCTCCGAGCAGTACTTC
CDR3: CASSPGGAVLSEQYF

J: TRBJ1-3
D: .
size: .
V: TRBV12-3/TRBV12-4
DNA: TGTGCCAGCAGTTCAGGGACTGGAAACACCATATATTTT
CDR3: CASSSGTGNTIYF

J: TRBJ1-1
D: .
size: .
V: TRBV5-6
DNA: TGTGCCAGCAGCGATACCCTGTCGGACACTGAAGCTTTCTTT
CDR3: CASSDTLSDTEAFF

J: TRBJ1-1
D: .
size: .
V: TRBV3-1/TRBV3-2
DNA: TGTGCCAGCAGCCCCAAGGGGCCCCGAACTGAAGCTTTCTTT
CDR3: CASSPKGPRTEAFF

J: TRBJ1-1
D: .
size: .
V: TRBV6-5
DNA: TGTGCCAGCAGCCCCGGGCGGGGCGGCTTCACTGAAGCTTTCTTT
CDR3: CASSPGRGGFTEAFF

J: TRBJ1-5
D: .
size: .
V: TRBV15
DNA: TGTGCCACCAGCAGAGATTTAGGTTTTTCGGGGGCGGGAAATCAGCCCCAGCATTTT
CDR3: CATSRDLGFSGAGNQPQHF

J: TRBJ1-5
D: .
size: .
V: TRBV7-2
DNA: TGTGCCAGCAGCTTGGTTGGGGGGCCCAGCAATCAGCCCCAGCATTTT
CDR3: CASSLVGGPSNQPQHF

J: TRBJ1-1
D: .
size: .
V: TRBV27
DNA: TGTGCCAGCGGTAACAGGGTCACTGAAGCTTTCTTT
CDR3: CASGNRVTEAFF

J: TRBJ1-3
D: .
size: .
V: TRBV28
DNA: TGTGCCAGCAGTTTCCCCACTGGAAACACCATATATTTT
CDR3: CASSFPTGNTIYF

J: TRBJ2-7
D: TRBD2
size: .
V: TRBV12-3/TRBV12-4
DNA: TGTGCCAGCAGCGGATTCCGGGGGGACGAGCAGTACTTC
CDR3: CASSGFRGDEQYF

J: TRBJ1-1
D: .
size: .
V: TRBV18
DNA: TGTGCCAGCTCACGAGTTGGTACGCAAATGAACACTGAAGCTTTCTTT
CDR3: CASSRVGTQMNTEAFF

J: TRBJ2-7
D: .
size: .
V: TRBV7-9
DNA: TGTGCCAGCAGCTCCCGTGCGGGTAGCGTCTACGAGCAGTACTTC
CDR3: CASSSRAGSVYEQYF

J: TRBJ1-1
D: .
size: .
V: TRBV2
DNA: TGTGCCAGCAGTGACAGGGAGAGCACTGAAGCTTTCTTT
CDR3: CASSDRESTEAFF

J: TRBJ1-3
D: TRBD1
size: few
V: TRBV6-1
DNA: TGTGCCAGCAGTGAGGGACAGGGAAACACCATATATTTT
CDR3: CASSEGQGNTIYF

J: TRBJ1-1
D: TRBD1
size: .
V: TRBV2
DNA: TGTGCCAGCAGGCAGGGGGAGGCCACTGAAGCTTTCTTT
CDR3: CASRQGEATEAFF

J: TRBJ1-1
D: .
size: .
V: TRBV21-1
DNA: TGTGCCAGCAGCAAAGAGAAGGGGGGCGAGGACACTGAAGCTTTCTTT
CDR3: CASSKEKGGEDTEAFF

J: TRBJ1-1
D: .
size: .
V: TRBV30
DNA: TGTGCCTGGAGCGGCGAAACGGGGGGGGCCACTGAAGCTTTCTTT
CDR3: CAWSGETGGATEAFF

J: TRBJ1-1
D: TRBD1
size: .
V: TRBV10-1
DNA: TGCGCCAGCAGTGAGTCCATCGGCGGACAGGGAGCGAATGGTTTAAGTAACACTGAAGCTTTCTTT
CDR3: CASSESIGGQGANGLSNTEAFF

J: TRBJ1-2
D: .
size: .
V: TRBV27
DNA: TGTGCCAGCAGTTTTGGTTCCGGGTACTATGGCTACACCTTC
CDR3: CASSFGSGYYGYTF

J: TRBJ2-7
D: TRBD2
size: .
V: TRBV3-1/TRBV3-2
DNA: TGTGCCAGCAGCCCGGGACTAGCGGGATCCTACGAGCAGTACTTC
CDR3: CASSPGLAGSYEQYF

J: TRBJ2-1
D: .
size: .
V: TRBV28
DNA: TGTGCCAGCAGTTTCGGAAAGCAGTTCTTC
CDR3: CASSFGKQFF

J: TRBJ1-2
D: .
size: .
V: TRBV29-1
DNA: TGCAGCGTCGCCGCGAGAGGCGGTAACTATGGCTACACCTTC
CDR3: CSVAARGGNYGYTF

J: TRBJ1-1
D: .
size: .
V: TRBV5-1
DNA: TGCGCCAGCAGCTCTGACAGGTGGAACACTGAAGCTTTCTTT
CDR3: CASSSDRWNTEAFF

J: TRBJ1-1
D: .
size: medium-sized
V: TRBV5-6
DNA: TGTGCCAGCAGCTTCGAGCGGGGGAACACTGAAGCTTTCTTT
CDR3: CASSFERGNTEAFF

J: TRBJ2-3
D: TRBD2
size: .
V: TRBV5-4
DNA: TGTGCCAGCAGGGCGGAACTAGCGACAGATACGCAGTATTTT
CDR3: CASRAELATDTQYF

J: TRBJ1-1
D: .
size: .
V: TRBV6-5
DNA: TGTGCCAGCCGGGCGCAGAACACTGAAGCTTTCTTT
CDR3: CASRAQNTEAFF

J: TRBJ2-5
D: TRBD1
size: .
V: TRBV19
DNA: TGTGCCAGTAGTATTGTCCAGGGGGCCCGCCAAGAGACCCAGTACTTC
CDR3: CASSIVQGARQETQYF

J: TRBJ2-1
D: TRBD2
size: .
V: TRBV7-8
DNA: TGTGCCAGCAGCTGGGGGGGCTCCTACAATGAGCAGTTCTTC
CDR3: CASSWGGSYNEQFF

J: TRBJ1-5
D: TRBD1
size: .
V: TRBV27
DNA: TGTGCCAGCAGCCTACAGGGGGCAGGGCAGCCCCAGCATTTT
CDR3: CASSLQGAGQPQHF

J: TRBJ2-1
D: TRBD2
size: once
V: TRBV10-3
DNA: TGTGCCATCAGTGAGTCATCAGCGGGAGAAAAGTTCTTC
CDR3: CAISESSAGEKFF

J: TRBJ2-1
D: TRBD2
size: .
V: TRBV18
DNA: TGTGCCAGCTCACCACCGGGAGGGGATGAGCAGTTCTTC
CDR3: CASSPPGGDEQFF

J: TRBJ2-1
D: .
size: .
V: TRBV5-1
DNA: TGCGCCAGCAGCTTGGACGGGGTGTCCTACAATGAGCAGTTCTTC
CDR3: CASSLDGVSYNEQFF

J: TRBJ2-2
D: TRBD1
size: once
V: TRBV19
DNA: TGTGCCAGTAGTATACCCCCGGACAGGGGCACCGGGGAGCTGTTTTTT
CDR3: CASSIPPDRGTGELFF

J: TRBJ2-2
D: TRBD2
size: .
V: TRBV19
DNA: TGTGCCAGTAGTAGGGCTAGCGGGTCGTGGGCCGGGGAGCTGTTTTTT
CDR3: CASSRASGSWAGELFF

J: TRBJ1-2
D: TRBD1
size: .
V: TRBV9
DNA: TGTGCCAGCAGCAGGACAGGGTCAGGCTCAAACTATGGCTACACCTTC
CDR3: CASSRTGSGSNYGYTF

J: TRBJ1-1
D: .
size: .
V: TRBV19
DNA: TGTGCCAGCTTTCCACAGGGAACGAACACTGAAGCTTTCTTT
CDR3: CASFPQGTNTEAFF

J: TRBJ1-1
D: TRBD1
size: few
V: TRBV5-1
DNA: TGCGCCAGCAGCGTACAGGGGGCGCATAGGGACACTGAAGCTTTCTTT
CDR3: CASSVQGAHRDTEAFF

J: TRBJ2-7
D: .
size: once
V: TRBV30
DNA: TGTGCCTGGAGTGTCGGGCATACCTACGAGCAGTACTTC
CDR3: CAWSVGHTYEQYF

J: TRBJ1-4
D: .
size: once
V: TRBV5-1
DNA: TGCGCCAGCAGGACGGTCTCCACAACTAATGAAAAACTGTTTTTT
CDR3: CASRTVSTTNEKLFF

J: TRBJ1-2
D: .
size: .
V: TRBV2
DNA: TGTGCCAGCAGTGATGGGGGCGCATCCTATGGCTACACCTTC
CDR3: CASSDGGASYGYTF

J: TRBJ2-5
D: TRBD1
size: .
V: TRBV7-7
DNA: TGTGCCAGCAGCTTGGGCTTAAGTTCAGGGGGCGAGACCCAGTACTTC
CDR3: CASSLGLSSGGETQYF

J: TRBJ2-3
D: .
size: once
V: TRBV7-9
DNA: TGTGCCAGCAGCTTAGTAAGTGATACGCAGTATTTT
CDR3: CASSLVSDTQYF

J: TRBJ1-6
D: .
size: .
V: TRBV9
DNA: TGTGCCAGCAGCGTAGACACCTTCATGAATTCACCCCTCCACTTT
CDR3: CASSVDTFMNSPLHF

J: TRBJ2-7
D: .
size: .
V: TRBV15
DNA: TGTGCCACCAGCAGAGGCGGGACTTTCACCTACGAGCAGTACTTC
CDR3: CATSRGGTFTYEQYF

J: TRBJ2-3
D: .
size: .
V: TRBV7-7
DNA: TGTGCCAGCAGCCCGGGGGCGGGACCGGCTTTTACAGATACGCAGTATTTT
CDR3: CASSPGAGPAFTDTQYF

J: TRBJ2-7
D: TRBD1
size: .
V: TRBV7-9
DNA: TGTGCCAGCAGCTTACAAGTTCCGACAGGGGCCTACGAGCAGTACTTC
CDR3: CASSLQVPTGAYEQYF

J: TRBJ2-3
D: TRBD2
size: .
V: TRBV27
DNA: TGTGCCAGCAGCCGCGGACTAGCGGGAGTAGGAGATACGCAGTATTTT
CDR3: CASSRGLAGVGDTQYF

J: TRBJ1-2
D: .
size: .
V: TRBV11-3
DNA: TGTGCCAGCAGGTCGGCGCGGTACAGAGACTATGGCTACACCTTC
CDR3: CASRSARYRDYGYTF

J: TRBJ2-2
D: TRBD1
size: .
V: TRBV9
DNA: TGTGCCAGCAGCGTGGGACAGAGCACCGGGGAGCTGTTTTTT
CDR3: CASSVGQSTGELFF

J: TRBJ2-3
D: .
size: once
V: TRBV6-5
DNA: TGTGCCAGCAGGAACCTGGGTGGCACAGATACGCAGTATTTT
CDR3: CASRNLGGTDTQYF

J: TRBJ2-5
D: .
size: .
V: TRBV28
DNA: TGTGCCAGCAGTTTATTGGGGGCGGGAGAAGAGACCCAGTACTTC
CDR3: CASSLLGAGEETQYF

J: TRBJ2-7
D: .
size: .
V: TRBV2
DNA: TGTGCCAGCAGTGTCGGGAGTCGGTCCTACGAGCAGTACTTC
CDR3: CASSVGSRSYEQYF

J: TRBJ1-4
D: .
size: .
V: TRBV9
DNA: TGTGCCAGCAGCGCGTCGACGGAGGGACGGAACGAAAAACTGTTTTTT
CDR3: CASSASTEGRNEKLFF

J: TRBJ2-6
D: .
size: .
V: TRBV19
DNA: TGTGCCAGTACGGCCCCGTGGGCTGGGGCCAACGTCCTGACTTTC
CDR3: CASTAPWAGANVLTF